These T cell receptor beta chains were read from a single sample in a study of T cells after posttransplantation cyclophosphamide. The data were produced by immunoSEQ multiplex PCR, yet TCRdb's version contains in-frame clones alone and is incomplete. The sample records approximately 32,000 clones, about 90% being singletons. The sample taken for sequencing was PBMCs. These receptors originate from a woman aged 40 to 55 with a blood cancer, CMV-positive, and with a related stem cell donor. Each CDR3 is given with its conserved first and last residue. The order of the fields is CDR3 DNA, CDR3 protein, V gene, clone size, D gene, J gene. The D gene is left open where the match is weak. Only part of the rows carry a size: once, few, many, or a class if the clone is expanded.

DNA: TGTGCCAGCAGTTTTTTCAGGGAGGATATCTATGGCTACACCTTC
CDR3: CASSFFREDIYGYTF
V: TRBV28
size: NA
D: NA
J: TRBJ1-2

DNA: TGTGCCAGCAGCTATGGGACTAGCGGGGGGTCCACAGATACGCAGTATTTT
CDR3: CASSYGTSGGSTDTQYF
V: TRBV7-9
size: NA
D: TRBD2
J: TRBJ2-3

DNA: TGTGCCAGCAGCAACGGCAGGAGCACAGATACGCAGTATTTT
CDR3: CASSNGRSTDTQYF
V: TRBV21-1
size: NA
D: NA
J: TRBJ2-3

DNA: TGTGCCAGCAGCTTAGGTGCTGGGAGTTCACCCCTCCACTTT
CDR3: CASSLGAGSSPLHF
V: TRBV7-3
size: NA
D: NA
J: TRBJ1-6

DNA: TGTGCCAGCAGTGAATGGACAGGGAATGAGCAGTTCTTC
CDR3: CASSEWTGNEQFF
V: TRBV2
size: few
D: TRBD1
J: TRBJ2-1

DNA: TGTGCCAGCAGCCTAGCGGGGGGCCCCGTTGGGGGAGATACGCAGTATTTT
CDR3: CASSLAGGPVGGDTQYF
V: TRBV6-4
size: NA
D: TRBD2
J: TRBJ2-3

DNA: TGTGCCAGCAGTTTACAGGGGGCGAATAGAGAGACTCAGTACTTC
CDR3: CASSLQGANRETQYF
V: TRBV28
size: NA
D: TRBD1
J: TRBJ2-5

DNA: TGTGCCAGCAGCGTACCGGGACAGGGGTACGGAGGGACTGAAGCTTTCTTT
CDR3: CASSVPGQGYGGTEAFF
V: TRBV5-4
size: NA
D: TRBD1
J: TRBJ1-1

DNA: TGTGCCAGCAGCTTATTCGCAGGCAACTATGGCTACACCTTC
CDR3: CASSLFAGNYGYTF
V: TRBV11-2
size: NA
D: NA
J: TRBJ1-2

DNA: TGTGCCAGCAGCGTAGGAAGCCGGGAGGATCAGCCCCAGCATTTT
CDR3: CASSVGSREDQPQHF
V: TRBV9
size: once
D: NA
J: TRBJ1-5

DNA: TGTGCCAGCAGGACTACAGGGGGGGAGGAAAAACTGTTTTTT
CDR3: CASRTTGGEEKLFF
V: TRBV27
size: NA
D: TRBD1
J: TRBJ1-4

DNA: TGTGCCATCAGGGACAGTACCTACGAGCAGTACTTC
CDR3: CAIRDSTYEQYF
V: TRBV10-3
size: few
D: NA
J: TRBJ2-7

DNA: TGCGCCAGCGGCCGGGGAAGGCGCCTCTATGGCTACACCTTC
CDR3: CASGRGRRLYGYTF
V: TRBV5-8
size: NA
D: NA
J: TRBJ1-2

DNA: TGCAGCGTTCTCGGGGTCTCCTACAATGAGCAGTTCTTC
CDR3: CSVLGVSYNEQFF
V: TRBV29-1
size: NA
D: NA
J: TRBJ2-1

DNA: TGCAGCGTTGCCATTCCCCCCAACACTGAAGCTTTCTTT
CDR3: CSVAIPPNTEAFF
V: TRBV29-1
size: NA
D: NA
J: TRBJ1-1

DNA: TGTGCCACCAGCAGAGAACCTCCGACGGGGCAAGAGACCCAGTACTTC
CDR3: CATSREPPTGQETQYF
V: TRBV15
size: NA
D: NA
J: TRBJ2-5

DNA: TGCAGCGTTGTAGAGGCAGTTCCTTCCACAGATACGCAGTATTTT
CDR3: CSVVEAVPSTDTQYF
V: TRBV29-1
size: NA
D: NA
J: TRBJ2-3

DNA: TGTGCCAGCACCCAAGGGGAGGATCAGCCCCAGCATTTT
CDR3: CASTQGEDQPQHF
V: TRBV6-6
size: NA
D: NA
J: TRBJ1-5

DNA: TGTGCCAGCAGCTACTCCAGGGGGGATAACCGCTACGAGCAGTACTTC
CDR3: CASSYSRGDNRYEQYF
V: TRBV6-5
size: NA
D: NA
J: TRBJ2-7

DNA: TGTGCCAGCAGACCCGCGGGGGGGCCTCGCGAGCAGTACTTC
CDR3: CASRPAGGPREQYF
V: TRBV7-9
size: NA
D: TRBD2
J: TRBJ2-7

DNA: TGTGCCAGCAGCTTAGAGCGTCTGGCCCCCCGAGGAGCTTTCTTT
CDR3: CASSLERLAPRGAFF
V: TRBV7-8
size: NA
D: NA
J: TRBJ1-1

DNA: TGTGCCAGCTCTTACAGGGGGCCCTCCTACAATGAGCAGTTCTTC
CDR3: CASSYRGPSYNEQFF
V: TRBV6-5
size: NA
D: TRBD1
J: TRBJ2-1

DNA: TGTGCCAGCAGCGTAGACTCCTCACCCCTCCACTTT
CDR3: CASSVDSSPLHF
V: TRBV9
size: NA
D: NA
J: TRBJ1-6

DNA: TGTGCCAGCAGCGGGAGACAGGGGTCGGGGGCTGAAGCTTTCTTT
CDR3: CASSGRQGSGAEAFF
V: TRBV7-9
size: NA
D: TRBD1
J: TRBJ1-1

DNA: TGTGCCAGCAGTGAAGCGCTCGGTGTCGCTCAGCCCCAGCATTTT
CDR3: CASSEALGVAQPQHF
V: TRBV2
size: NA
D: NA
J: TRBJ1-5

DNA: TGTGCCAGCAGCGGCGGGGGGAGCGGAAACACCATATATTTT
CDR3: CASSGGGSGNTIYF
V: TRBV9
size: NA
D: NA
J: TRBJ1-3

DNA: TGTGCCAGCAGTTCCCCCTTCGGACAATTCGGTACGCAGTATTTT
CDR3: CASSSPFGQFGTQYF
V: TRBV6-5
size: NA
D: NA
J: TRBJ2-3

DNA: TGTGCCAGCAGTCGGACAGGTTTCACAGATACGCAGTATTTT
CDR3: CASSRTGFTDTQYF
V: TRBV2
size: NA
D: TRBD1
J: TRBJ2-3

DNA: TGTGCCAGCAGTTTCCTCGGACAGGGGGATAATCAGCCCCAGCATTTT
CDR3: CASSFLGQGDNQPQHF
V: TRBV28
size: NA
D: TRBD1
J: TRBJ1-5